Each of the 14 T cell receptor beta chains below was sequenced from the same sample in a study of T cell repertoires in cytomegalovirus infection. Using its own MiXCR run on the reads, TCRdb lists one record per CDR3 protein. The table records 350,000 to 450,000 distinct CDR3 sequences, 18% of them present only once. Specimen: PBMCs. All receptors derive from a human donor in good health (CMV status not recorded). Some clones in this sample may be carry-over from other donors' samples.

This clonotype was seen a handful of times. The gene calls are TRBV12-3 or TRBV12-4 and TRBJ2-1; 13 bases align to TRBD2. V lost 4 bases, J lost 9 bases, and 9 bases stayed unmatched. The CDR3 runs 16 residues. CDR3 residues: CASSSQLAGGPSEQFF. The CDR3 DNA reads TGTGCCAGCAGTTCCCAACTAGCGGGGGGGCCGAGTGAGCAGTTCTTC.

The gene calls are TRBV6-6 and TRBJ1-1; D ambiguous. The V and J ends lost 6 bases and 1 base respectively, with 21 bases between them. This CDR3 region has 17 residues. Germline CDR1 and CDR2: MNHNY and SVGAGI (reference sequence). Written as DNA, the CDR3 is TGTGCCAGCAGCCCGAAGGAGGGCAGGTCGGGGAACACTGAAGCTTTCTTT. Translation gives CASSPKEGRSGNTEAFF.

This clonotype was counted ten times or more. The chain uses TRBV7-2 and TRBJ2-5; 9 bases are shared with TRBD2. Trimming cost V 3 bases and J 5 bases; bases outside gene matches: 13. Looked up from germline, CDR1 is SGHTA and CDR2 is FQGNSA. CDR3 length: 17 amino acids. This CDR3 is CASSFASGTAGGETQYF. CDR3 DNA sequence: TGTGCCAGCAGCTTCGCTAGCGGGACTGCCGGGGGGGAGACCCAGTACTTC.

The DNA for the CDR3 is TGTGCCAGCAGTTTGCAGGGTTGGGATAGCAATCAGCCCCAGCATTTT. Its protein is CASSLQGWDSNQPQHF. The chain carries TRBV12-3 or TRBV12-4 and TRBJ1-5; tentatively, D is TRBD1 (5 bases). Trimming took 3 bases from V and 0 from J, leaving 12 bases between them. This CDR3 spans 16 amino acids.

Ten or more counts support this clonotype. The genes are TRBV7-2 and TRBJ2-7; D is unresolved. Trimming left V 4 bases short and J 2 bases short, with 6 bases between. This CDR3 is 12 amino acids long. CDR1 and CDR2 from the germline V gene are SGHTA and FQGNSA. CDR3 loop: CASSSPAYEQYF. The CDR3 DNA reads TGTGCCAGCAGCTCCCCGGCCTACGAGCAGTACTTC.

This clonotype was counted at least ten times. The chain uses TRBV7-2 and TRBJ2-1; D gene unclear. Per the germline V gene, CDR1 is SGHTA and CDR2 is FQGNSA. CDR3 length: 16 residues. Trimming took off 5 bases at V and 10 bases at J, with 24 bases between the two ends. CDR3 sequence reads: CASSPYEASLAAEQFF. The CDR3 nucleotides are TGTGCCAGCAGCCCCTATGAGGCTTCTCTGGCCGCGGAGCAGTTCTTC.

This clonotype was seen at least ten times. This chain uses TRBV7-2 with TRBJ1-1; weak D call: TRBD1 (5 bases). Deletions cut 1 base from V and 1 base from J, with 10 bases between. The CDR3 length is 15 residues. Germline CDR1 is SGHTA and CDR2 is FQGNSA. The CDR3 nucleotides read TGTGCCAGCAGCTTAGTGGGGGACGGGAACACTGAAGCTTTCTTT. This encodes CASSLVGDGNTEAFF. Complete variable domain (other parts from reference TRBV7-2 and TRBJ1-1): GAGVSQSPSNKVTEKGKDVELRCDPISGHTALYWYRQSLGQGLEFLIYFQGNSAPDKSGLPSDRFSAERTGGSVSTLTIQRTQQEDSAVYLCASSLVGDGNTEAFFGQGTRLTVV.

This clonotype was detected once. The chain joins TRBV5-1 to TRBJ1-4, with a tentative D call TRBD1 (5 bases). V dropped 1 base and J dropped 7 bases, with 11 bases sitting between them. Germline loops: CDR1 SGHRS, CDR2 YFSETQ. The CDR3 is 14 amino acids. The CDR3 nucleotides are TGCGCCAGCAGCTTGACCCAGGGAGGTGAAAAACTGTTTTTT. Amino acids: CASSLTQGGEKLFF.

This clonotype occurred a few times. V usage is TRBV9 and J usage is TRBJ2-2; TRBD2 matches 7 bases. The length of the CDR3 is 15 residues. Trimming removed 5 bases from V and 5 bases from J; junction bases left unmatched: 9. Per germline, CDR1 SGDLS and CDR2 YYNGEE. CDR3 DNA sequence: TGTGCCAGCAGTAGGGCCCCCGGGGGGACCGGGGAGCTGTTTTTT. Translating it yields CASSRAPGGTGELFF.

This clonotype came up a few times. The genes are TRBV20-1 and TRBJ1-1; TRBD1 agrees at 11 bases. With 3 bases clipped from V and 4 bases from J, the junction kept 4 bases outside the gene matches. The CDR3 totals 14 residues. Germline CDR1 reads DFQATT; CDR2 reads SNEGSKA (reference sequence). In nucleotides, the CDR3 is TGCAGTGCTAGCCCCGGGACAGGGGGCACTGAAGCTTTCTTT. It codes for CSASPGTGGTEAFF.

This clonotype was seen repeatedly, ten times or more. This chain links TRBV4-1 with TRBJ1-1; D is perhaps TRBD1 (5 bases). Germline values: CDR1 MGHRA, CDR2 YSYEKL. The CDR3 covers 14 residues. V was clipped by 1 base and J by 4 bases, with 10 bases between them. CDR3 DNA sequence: TGCGCCAGCAGCCAAGCAGGGTCGCGCACTGAAGCTTTCTTT. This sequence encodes CASSQAGSRTEAFF.

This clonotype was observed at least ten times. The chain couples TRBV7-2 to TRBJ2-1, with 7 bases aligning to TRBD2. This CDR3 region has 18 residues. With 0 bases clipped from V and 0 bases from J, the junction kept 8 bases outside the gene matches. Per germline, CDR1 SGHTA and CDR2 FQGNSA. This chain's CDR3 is CASSLAPLADISYNEQFF. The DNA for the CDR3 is TGTGCCAGCAGCTTAGCACCTCTAGCGGATATCTCCTACAATGAGCAGTTCTTC.

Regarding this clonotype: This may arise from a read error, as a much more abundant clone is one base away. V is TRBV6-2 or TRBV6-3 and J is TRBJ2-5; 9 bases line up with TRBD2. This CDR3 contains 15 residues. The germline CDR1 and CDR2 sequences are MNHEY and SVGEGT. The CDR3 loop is CASSYRLAGQETQNF. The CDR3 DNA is TGTGCCAGCAGTTACCGGCTAGCGGGACAAGAGACCCAGAACTTC.

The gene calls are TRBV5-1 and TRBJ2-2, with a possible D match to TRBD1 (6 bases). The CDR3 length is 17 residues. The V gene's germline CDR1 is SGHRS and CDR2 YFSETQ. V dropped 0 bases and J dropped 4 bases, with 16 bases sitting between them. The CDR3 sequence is CASSLGDSWGPTGELFF. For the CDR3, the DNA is TGCGCCAGCAGCTTGGGAGACAGTTGGGGGCCCACCGGGGAGCTGTTTTTT.